This section outlines one T cell receptor beta chain sequence together with its context. This specimen comes from a study of blood T cell repertoires in COVID-19. Study-level information: The United States, Italy and Spain provided the acute and convalescent COVID-19 samples. Sources were T cells, B-cell-depleted T cells, or PBMCs; the material itself was cDNA or gDNA.

Germline V gene lookup returns CDR1 SEHNR and CDR2 FQNEAQ (reference sequence). V lost 5 bases, J lost 1 base, and 8 bases lay in between. The CDR3 runs 14 residues. Seattle patients were enrolled while actively infected and followed longitudinally. Methods used by the authors: Reference gene primer amplification yielded estimated nucleated cell counts. Produced via immunoSEQ multiplex PCR; TCRdb's table is partial and in-frame only. V and J calls plus clone size are reproduced from that table; the DNA served to infer D and trimming. This sample has 150,000 to 200,000 clones, with under 85% found just once.

Sequenced: peripheral blood. This sequence originates from a woman between 70 and 85 years old with COVID-19, enrolled during active disease. This sequence joins TRBV7-9 and TRBJ2-2, with D possibly matching TRBD2 (5 bases). CDR3 sequence: CASSNSVNTGELFF. CDR3 in DNA: TGTGCCAGCAGCAATAGCGTGAACACCGGGGAGCTGTTTTTT.